A selection of T cell receptor beta chains follows, all from one sample in a study of cytomegalovirus exposure and HLA in healthy donors. The method was immunoSEQ multiplex PCR; TCRdb's version includes in-frame clones alone and lacks a portion of them. Among roughly 350,000 clones, 86% were seen once, and the ten largest hold 0.84%. Source material: PBMCs. These receptors all stem from a woman under 30 in good health and CMV-seronegative. Both conserved end residues are part of each CDR3. The D gene is left open where the match is weak. Not all rows give a size; the values are once, few, many and, for expanded clones, a class.

cdr3_aa: CASSSPSGTSGYNEQFF
cdr3_nt: TGTGCCAGCAGCTCGCCTTCCGGGACTAGCGGGTACAATGAGCAGTTCTTC
j_call: TRBJ2-1
d_call: TRBD2
v_call: TRBV7-3
clone_size: few

cdr3_aa: CASSPQGPTYEQYF
cdr3_nt: TGCGCCAGCAGCCCACAGGGGCCAACCTACGAGCAGTACTTC
j_call: TRBJ2-7
d_call: TRBD1
v_call: TRBV5-1
clone_size: -

cdr3_aa: CSVEEGTGIYGYTF
cdr3_nt: TGCAGCGTTGAAGAGGGGACAGGGATCTATGGCTACACCTTC
j_call: TRBJ1-2
d_call: TRBD1
v_call: TRBV29-1
clone_size: -

cdr3_aa: CASSPRVAGITDTQYF
cdr3_nt: TGTGCCAGCAGCCCCCGAGTAGCGGGGATCACAGATACGCAGTATTTT
j_call: TRBJ2-3
d_call: TRBD2
v_call: TRBV7-3
clone_size: -

cdr3_aa: CASSLSHRDRYLAYGYTF
cdr3_nt: TGCGCCAGCAGCCTCAGCCACCGGGACAGATATTTAGCCTATGGCTACACCTTC
j_call: TRBJ1-2
d_call: TRBD1
v_call: TRBV4-1
clone_size: -

cdr3_aa: CASSVETTGTGNTEAFF
cdr3_nt: TGTGCCAGCAGCGTCGAAACTACCGGGACAGGGAACACTGAAGCTTTCTTT
j_call: TRBJ1-1
d_call: TRBD1
v_call: TRBV9
clone_size: few

cdr3_aa: CASSWASGTGELFF
cdr3_nt: TGTGCCAGCAGCTGGGCCTCAGGCACCGGGGAGCTGTTTTTT
j_call: TRBJ2-2
d_call: -
v_call: TRBV28
clone_size: -

cdr3_aa: CASSIAAGGYGYTF
cdr3_nt: TGTGCCAGTAGTATAGCGGCAGGGGGCTATGGCTACACCTTC
j_call: TRBJ1-2
d_call: TRBD1
v_call: TRBV19
clone_size: -

cdr3_aa: CASRGTSLYADTQYF
cdr3_nt: TGTGCCAGCAGAGGGACTAGCCTATATGCAGATACGCAGTATTTT
j_call: TRBJ2-3
d_call: TRBD2
v_call: TRBV28
clone_size: -

cdr3_aa: CASSQEGAGGDTYEQYF
cdr3_nt: TGTGCCAGCAGCCAAGAGGGGGCGGGAGGGGATACCTACGAGCAGTACTTC
j_call: TRBJ2-7
d_call: TRBD2
v_call: TRBV4-2
clone_size: -

cdr3_aa: CASMRRDLAGASYEQYF
cdr3_nt: TGTGCCAGCATGCGGCGGGATCTAGCGGGAGCCTCCTACGAGCAGTACTTC
j_call: TRBJ2-7
d_call: TRBD2
v_call: TRBV28
clone_size: once

cdr3_aa: CASTAPGLSNQPQHF
cdr3_nt: TGTGCCAGCACCGCCCCGGGTCTCAGCAATCAGCCCCAGCATTTT
j_call: TRBJ1-5
d_call: -
v_call: TRBV6-1
clone_size: -

cdr3_aa: CASSYRGRETEAFF
cdr3_nt: TGTGCCAGCAGTTACAGGGGAAGGGAAACTGAAGCTTTCTTT
j_call: TRBJ1-1
d_call: TRBD1
v_call: TRBV27
clone_size: few

cdr3_aa: CASKAGVAQNIQYF
cdr3_nt: TGTGCCAGCAAAGCGGGAGTCGCCCAAAACATTCAGTACTTC
j_call: TRBJ2-4
d_call: TRBD2
v_call: TRBV2
clone_size: -

cdr3_aa: CASSLYSGAQETQYF
cdr3_nt: TGTGCCAGCAGCTTATACTCAGGGGCACAAGAGACCCAGTACTTC
j_call: TRBJ2-5
d_call: -
v_call: TRBV7-3
clone_size: few

cdr3_aa: CASSQEGTLSRGTEAFF
cdr3_nt: TGTGCCAGCAGCCAAGAGGGGACACTAAGCAGGGGCACTGAAGCTTTCTTT
j_call: TRBJ1-1
d_call: -
v_call: TRBV4-2
clone_size: -

cdr3_aa: CASSQDTSPGGRQFF
cdr3_nt: TGTGCCAGCAGCCAGGATACTAGCCCAGGGGGGCGGCAGTTCTTC
j_call: TRBJ2-1
d_call: -
v_call: TRBV4-2
clone_size: -

cdr3_aa: CASSLVEESAGYTF
cdr3_nt: TGTGCCAGCAGCTTAGTGGAGGAAAGCGCTGGCTACACCTTC
j_call: TRBJ1-2
d_call: -
v_call: TRBV7-9
clone_size: -

cdr3_aa: CASRTGTGLWSYYGYTF
cdr3_nt: TGCGCCAGCAGAACTGGGACAGGGCTTTGGTCGTACTATGGCTACACCTTC
j_call: TRBJ1-2
d_call: TRBD1
v_call: TRBV4-1
clone_size: -

cdr3_aa: CASSVETLSTDTQYF
cdr3_nt: TGTGCCAGCAGCGTAGAGACTCTTAGCACAGATACGCAGTATTTT
j_call: TRBJ2-3
d_call: -
v_call: TRBV9
clone_size: -

cdr3_aa: CASSFNRDSYEQYF
cdr3_nt: TGTGCCAGCAGTTTCAACCGGGACAGCTACGAGCAGTACTTC
j_call: TRBJ2-7
d_call: TRBD1
v_call: TRBV6-6
clone_size: -

cdr3_aa: CATGTYVEKLFF
cdr3_nt: TGTGCCACCGGGACATACGTTGAAAAACTGTTTTTT
j_call: TRBJ1-4
d_call: -
v_call: TRBV19
clone_size: few

cdr3_aa: CASSSRVSSYEQYF
cdr3_nt: TGTGCCAGCAGCTCCCGGGTTAGCTCCTACGAGCAGTACTTC
j_call: TRBJ2-7
d_call: -
v_call: TRBV7-9
clone_size: -

cdr3_aa: CASSHGQGYTQYF
cdr3_nt: TGTGCCAGCAGCCACGGACAGGGCTATACGCAGTATTTT
j_call: TRBJ2-3
d_call: TRBD1
v_call: TRBV5-8
clone_size: -

cdr3_aa: CASSTGPLSTDTQYF
cdr3_nt: TGTGCCAGCAGTACAGGGCCACTTAGCACAGATACGCAGTATTTT
j_call: TRBJ2-3
d_call: -
v_call: TRBV7-3
clone_size: -

cdr3_aa: CASSFAGLPETQYF
cdr3_nt: TGTGCCAGCAGCTTTGCGGGCCTTCCAGAGACCCAGTACTTC
j_call: TRBJ2-5
d_call: -
v_call: TRBV7-2
clone_size: -

cdr3_aa: CASSGTGVVGELFF
cdr3_nt: TGTGCCAGCAGTGGGACAGGGGTTGTCGGGGAGCTGTTTTTT
j_call: TRBJ2-2
d_call: TRBD1
v_call: TRBV27
clone_size: few

cdr3_aa: CASSPLPVRLAGTRSYEQYF
cdr3_nt: TGCGCCAGCAGCCCCTTACCCGTGAGACTAGCGGGAACCCGCTCCTACGAGCAGTACTTC
j_call: TRBJ2-7
d_call: TRBD2
v_call: TRBV4-1
clone_size: -

cdr3_aa: CASSLQGTPLETQYF
cdr3_nt: TGTGCCAGCAGTTTACAGGGCACCCCCCTCGAGACCCAGTACTTC
j_call: TRBJ2-5
d_call: -
v_call: TRBV27
clone_size: -

cdr3_aa: CASSQDFFGRGETQYF
cdr3_nt: TGCGCCAGCAGCCAAGATTTTTTCGGCCGCGGGGAGACCCAGTACTTC
j_call: TRBJ2-5
d_call: -
v_call: TRBV4-3
clone_size: -

cdr3_aa: CASSLIGWGGSSYEQYF
cdr3_nt: TGTGCCAGCAGTTTAATCGGCTGGGGCGGGAGTTCCTACGAGCAGTACTTC
j_call: TRBJ2-7
d_call: TRBD2
v_call: TRBV28
clone_size: once

cdr3_aa: CASSGGTGAVNNEQFF
cdr3_nt: TGTGCCAGCAGCGGCGGTACCGGAGCGGTCAACAATGAGCAGTTCTTC
j_call: TRBJ2-1
d_call: -
v_call: TRBV9
clone_size: -

cdr3_aa: CASSAPTGGYEQYF
cdr3_nt: TGTGCCAGCAGCGCGCCGACAGGGGGATACGAGCAGTACTTC
j_call: TRBJ2-7
d_call: TRBD1
v_call: TRBV9
clone_size: -

cdr3_aa: CASSQTSGTSGIYNEQFF
cdr3_nt: TGTGCCAGCAGCCAAACCTCCGGGACTAGCGGGATTTACAATGAGCAGTTCTTC
j_call: TRBJ2-1
d_call: TRBD2
v_call: TRBV25-1
clone_size: -

cdr3_aa: CASSVSGTASGNTIYF
cdr3_nt: TGTGCCAGCAGCGTCTCCGGGACAGCCTCTGGAAACACCATATATTTT
j_call: TRBJ1-3
d_call: TRBD1
v_call: TRBV9
clone_size: -

cdr3_aa: CASSVDVFVDEQYF
cdr3_nt: TGTGCCAGCAGCGTAGATGTTTTCGTCGACGAGCAGTACTTC
j_call: TRBJ2-7
d_call: -
v_call: TRBV9
clone_size: -

cdr3_aa: CASSKREGTDTQYF
cdr3_nt: TGTGCCAGCAGTAAGCGGGAGGGCACAGATACGCAGTATTTT
j_call: TRBJ2-3
d_call: TRBD2
v_call: TRBV5-8
clone_size: -

cdr3_aa: CASSPRPGTGIDQPQHF
cdr3_nt: TGTGCCAGCTCACCACGTCCCGGGACAGGGATTGATCAGCCCCAGCATTTT
j_call: TRBJ1-5
d_call: TRBD1
v_call: TRBV18
clone_size: -

cdr3_aa: CASSLVAGTSGRGSYNEQFF
cdr3_nt: TGCGCCAGCAGCTTGGTAGCCGGGACTAGCGGGAGGGGGTCCTACAATGAGCAGTTCTTC
j_call: TRBJ2-1
d_call: TRBD2
v_call: TRBV5-1
clone_size: -

cdr3_aa: CASSQGQGYDEQYF
cdr3_nt: TGTGCCAGCAGCCAGGGTCAGGGGTACGACGAGCAGTACTTC
j_call: TRBJ2-7
d_call: -
v_call: TRBV4-2
clone_size: -

cdr3_aa: CASRGTGETQYF
cdr3_nt: TGTGCCAGCAGGGGGACTGGGGAGACCCAGTACTTC
j_call: TRBJ2-5
d_call: -
v_call: TRBV9
clone_size: -

cdr3_aa: CASIGDRASYEQYF
cdr3_nt: TGTGCCAGCATAGGGGACAGGGCCTCCTACGAGCAGTACTTC
j_call: TRBJ2-7
d_call: TRBD1
v_call: TRBV25-1
clone_size: -

cdr3_aa: CSIGGVDDQPQHF
cdr3_nt: TGCAGCATAGGAGGAGTGGATGATCAGCCCCAGCATTTT
j_call: TRBJ1-5
d_call: -
v_call: TRBV29-1
clone_size: few

cdr3_aa: CASSQERGLVYNEQFF
cdr3_nt: TGCGCCAGCAGCCAAGAGAGGGGACTAGTGTACAATGAGCAGTTCTTC
j_call: TRBJ2-1
d_call: TRBD2
v_call: TRBV4-1
clone_size: -

cdr3_aa: CASSQEGQGWTQYF
cdr3_nt: TGTGCCAGCAGTCAGGAGGGACAGGGCTGGACGCAGTATTTT
j_call: TRBJ2-3
d_call: TRBD1
v_call: TRBV9
clone_size: -

cdr3_aa: CASSDPRDRGPGELFF
cdr3_nt: TGTGCCAGCAGTGACCCCCGGGACAGGGGGCCCGGGGAGCTGTTTTTT
j_call: TRBJ2-2
d_call: TRBD1
v_call: TRBV2
clone_size: many

cdr3_aa: CASSQKDRAYEQYF
cdr3_nt: TGTGCCAGCTCACAAAAAGACAGGGCCTACGAGCAGTACTTC
j_call: TRBJ2-7
d_call: TRBD1
v_call: TRBV18
clone_size: -

cdr3_aa: CASREGTRSVGELFF
cdr3_nt: TGTGCCAGCAGAGAAGGGACAAGGTCGGTCGGGGAGCTGTTTTTT
j_call: TRBJ2-2
d_call: -
v_call: TRBV2
clone_size: -

cdr3_aa: CASSEQGLQANTIYF
cdr3_nt: TGTGCCAGCAGTGAACAGGGGTTGCAGGCAAACACCATATATTTT
j_call: TRBJ1-3
d_call: -
v_call: TRBV2
clone_size: -

cdr3_aa: CASSVGTSGSKETQYF
cdr3_nt: TGTGCCAGCAGCGTAGGGACTAGCGGGTCGAAAGAGACCCAGTACTTC
j_call: TRBJ2-5
d_call: TRBD2
v_call: TRBV9
clone_size: -

cdr3_aa: CASLIQGELFF
cdr3_nt: TGTGCCAGCCTTATACAGGGGGAGCTGTTTTTT
j_call: TRBJ2-2
d_call: -
v_call: TRBV6-1
clone_size: -

cdr3_aa: CASSYRGTNTEAFF
cdr3_nt: TGTGCCAGCAGTTACCGGGGGACCAACACTGAAGCTTTCTTT
j_call: TRBJ1-1
d_call: -
v_call: TRBV6-5
clone_size: -

cdr3_aa: CASGSGRKTQYF
cdr3_nt: TGTGCCAGCGGTAGCGGGAGGAAGACCCAGTACTTC
j_call: TRBJ2-5
d_call: TRBD2
v_call: TRBV6-5
clone_size: once

cdr3_aa: CASSQDRIGGRGAYEQYF
cdr3_nt: TGCGCCAGCAGCCAAGATCGTATAGGCGGGAGAGGGGCCTACGAGCAGTACTTC
j_call: TRBJ2-7
d_call: TRBD2
v_call: TRBV4-1
clone_size: -

cdr3_aa: CASRGQGDQPQHF
cdr3_nt: TGTGCCAGCAGGGGGCAGGGTGATCAGCCCCAGCATTTT
j_call: TRBJ1-5
d_call: -
v_call: TRBV6-1
clone_size: -

cdr3_aa: CASRPPPGDHEQYF
cdr3_nt: TGTGCCAGCAGGCCTCCGCCAGGGGACCACGAGCAGTACTTC
j_call: TRBJ2-7
d_call: -
v_call: TRBV2
clone_size: -

cdr3_aa: CASSTSGDPNPFYNEQFF
cdr3_nt: TGTGCCAGCAGTACTAGCGGAGACCCTAACCCCTTCTACAATGAGCAGTTCTTC
j_call: TRBJ2-1
d_call: TRBD2
v_call: TRBV27
clone_size: -

cdr3_aa: CASSLLSVPQPQHF
cdr3_nt: TGTGCCAGCAGCTTGTTGTCTGTTCCTCAGCCCCAGCATTTT
j_call: TRBJ1-5
d_call: -
v_call: TRBV5-6
clone_size: once

cdr3_aa: CASGLAFQETQYF
cdr3_nt: TGTGCTAGTGGTTTGGCCTTCCAAGAGACCCAGTACTTC
j_call: TRBJ2-5
d_call: -
v_call: TRBV12-5
clone_size: -